This TCR beta chain was recorded in a study of OX40 agonist ivuxolimab in advanced cancers. The overall study: Patients treated during dose escalation were battling hepatocellular carcinoma, melanoma, renal cell or head and neck cancer. The dose-escalation cohort was approximately 81% male, with a mean age of about 56 years, ranging roughly 20 to 80. Notes on the study in general: In the 0.1 to 3.0 mg/kg range, CD4+ and CD8+ blood T cells had expanded clonally by week 6.

Sampling of blood occurred at baseline, cycle 4 day 1, and cycle 7 day 1. Points on this clone: What it binds is unknown.

Assay: immunoSEQ multiplex PCR; the TCRdb copy retains only in-frame clones and omits some. The sample carries some 50,000 clones, around 87% recorded once. Trimming left V 6 bases short and J 4 bases short, with 10 bases between. CDR1 and CDR2 (germline): KGHSH, LQKENI. This CDR3 has 12 amino acids. This TCR was sampled from an adult with an advanced solid tumor such as melanoma, head and neck, liver or kidney cancer. This sample comprised CD4+ or CD8+ T cells sorted from blood, obtained in a trial of the OX40 agonist ivuxolimab. The chain recombines TRBV18 with TRBJ2-7; D remains unclear. Here the CDR3 reads CASSTGYYEQYF. The CDR3 DNA reads as TGTGCCAGCTCGACCGGGTATTACGAGCAGTACTTC.